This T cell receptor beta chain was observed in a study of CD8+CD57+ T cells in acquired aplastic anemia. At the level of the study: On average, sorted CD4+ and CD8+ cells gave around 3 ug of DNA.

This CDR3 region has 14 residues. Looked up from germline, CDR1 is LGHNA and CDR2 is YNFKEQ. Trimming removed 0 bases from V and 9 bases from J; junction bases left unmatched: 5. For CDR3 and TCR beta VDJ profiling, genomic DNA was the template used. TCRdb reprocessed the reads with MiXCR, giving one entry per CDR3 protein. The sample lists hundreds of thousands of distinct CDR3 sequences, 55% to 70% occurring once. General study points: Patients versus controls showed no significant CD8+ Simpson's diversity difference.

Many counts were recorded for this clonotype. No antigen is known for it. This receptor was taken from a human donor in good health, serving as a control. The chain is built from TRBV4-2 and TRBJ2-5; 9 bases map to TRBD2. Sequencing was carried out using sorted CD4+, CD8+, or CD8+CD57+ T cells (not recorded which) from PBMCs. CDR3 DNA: TGTGCCAGCAGCCAAGAGTTGCGGGGGGGGGCCCAGTACTTC. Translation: CASSQELRGGAQYF.